The sequence of this T cell receptor beta chain was determined in a study of blood T cell repertoires in COVID-19. Living in 24 US areas, the participants were between roughly 18 and 95 years of age. Profiling relied on immunoSEQ multiplex PCR, and the TCRdb table lists in-frame clones only, not all of them. The sample lists some 200,000 clones; about 80% were seen once. The V and J ends lost 6 bases and 8 bases, in that order; junction bases with no gene match: 10. Germline V gives CDR1 WNHNN, CDR2 SYGVQD (reference sequence). The CDR3 covers 14 residues. The source of this sequence is a woman between 50 and 59 years old who had been exposed to COVID-19. This chain uses TRBV10-1 with TRBJ2-1, with 7 positions matching TRBD1. Sequencing input: PBMCs or T cells enriched from blood (not recorded which). In DNA form, the CDR3 reads TGCGCCAGCAGCCAGACAGGGAGTCGCCATGAGCAGTTCTTC. It is translated as CASSQTGSRHEQFF.